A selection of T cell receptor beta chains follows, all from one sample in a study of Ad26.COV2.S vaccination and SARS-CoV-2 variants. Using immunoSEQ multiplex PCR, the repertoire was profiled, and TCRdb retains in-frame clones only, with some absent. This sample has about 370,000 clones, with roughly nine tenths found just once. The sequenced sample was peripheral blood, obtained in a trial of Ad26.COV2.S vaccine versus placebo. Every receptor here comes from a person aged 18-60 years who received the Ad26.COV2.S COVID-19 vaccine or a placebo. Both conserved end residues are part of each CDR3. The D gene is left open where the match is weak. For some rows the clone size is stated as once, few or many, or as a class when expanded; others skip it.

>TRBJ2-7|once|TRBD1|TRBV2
CASCRDSLVYEQYF
TGTGCCAGCTGCCGGGACAGCCTCGTGTACGAGCAGTACTTC
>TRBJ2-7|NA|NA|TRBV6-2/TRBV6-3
CASSFGVAPYEQYF
TGTGCCAGCAGTTTTGGGGTGGCTCCCTACGAGCAGTACTTC
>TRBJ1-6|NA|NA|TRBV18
CASSRSVYDSPLHF
TGTGCCAGCTCACGTTCAGTTTATGACTCACCCCTCCACTTT
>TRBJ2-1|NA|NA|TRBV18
CASSPLNEQFF
TGTGCCAGCTCACCGTTGAATGAGCAGTTCTTC
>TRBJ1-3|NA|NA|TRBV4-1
CASSQDRGSGNTIYF
TGCGCCAGCAGCCAAGACAGAGGCTCTGGAAACACCATATATTTT
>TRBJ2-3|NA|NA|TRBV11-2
CASSPSPADTQYF
TGTGCCAGCAGCCCCAGCCCGGCAGATACGCAGTATTTT
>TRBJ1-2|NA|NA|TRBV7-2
CASSSADNYGYTF
TGTGCCAGCAGCTCCGCGGATAACTATGGCTACACCTTC
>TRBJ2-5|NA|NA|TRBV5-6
CASSWGHEETQYF
TGTGCCAGCAGCTGGGGACACGAAGAGACCCAGTACTTC
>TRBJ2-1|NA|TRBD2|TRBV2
CASSLQRGGDEQFF
TGTGCCAGCTCCTTGCAGCGGGGGGGCGATGAGCAGTTCTTC
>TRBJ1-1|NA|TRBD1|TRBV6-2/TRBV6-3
CASSYSGGGTEAFF
TGTGCCAGCAGTTACTCAGGGGGCGGCACTGAAGCTTTCTTT
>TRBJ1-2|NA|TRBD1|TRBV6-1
CASSDRDRGPYGYTF
TGTGCCAGCAGTGACCGGGACAGGGGGCCCTATGGCTACACCTTC
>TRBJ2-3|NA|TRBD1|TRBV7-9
CASSPGTGFGDTQYF
TGTGCCAGCAGCCCGGGGACAGGGTTCGGAGATACGCAGTATTTT
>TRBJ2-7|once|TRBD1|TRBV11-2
CASSLDPGTGTYEQYF
TGTGCCAGCAGCTTAGATCCGGGGACAGGGACCTACGAGCAGTACTTC
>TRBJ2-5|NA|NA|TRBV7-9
CASSIQETQYF
TGTGCCAGCAGCATACAAGAGACCCAGTACTTC
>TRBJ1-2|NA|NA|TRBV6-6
CASSYSGRAYGYTF
TGTGCCAGCAGTTACTCGGGAAGGGCCTACGGCTACACCTTC
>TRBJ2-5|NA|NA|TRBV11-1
CASSRGGVQETQYF
TGTGCCAGCAGCCGAGGTGGGGTCCAAGAGACCCAGTACTTC
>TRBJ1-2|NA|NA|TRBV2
CASSESQASYGYTF
TGTGCCAGCAGTGAGTCGCAGGCGTCCTATGGCTACACCTTC
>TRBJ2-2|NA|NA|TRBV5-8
CASSLGTGTEITGELFF
TGTGCCAGCAGCTTGGGCACCGGGACCGAAATCACCGGGGAGCTGTTTTTT
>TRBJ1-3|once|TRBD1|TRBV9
CASSVRTGFETGNTIYF
TGTGCCAGCAGCGTACGGACAGGTTTTGAGACTGGAAACACCATATATTTT
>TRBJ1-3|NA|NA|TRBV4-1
CASSRLAGTLKNF
TGCGCCAGCAGCCGGTTGGCCGGGACACTAAAAAATTTT
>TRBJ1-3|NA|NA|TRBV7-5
CVRSPRHQGSSGNTIYF
TGTGTCAGAAGCCCCCGTCACCAGGGGTCCTCTGGAAACACCATATATTTT
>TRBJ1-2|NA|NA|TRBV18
CASSPRGGGYGYTF
TGTGCCAGCTCACCCAGGGGAGGAGGCTATGGCTACACCTTC
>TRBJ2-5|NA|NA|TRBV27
CASSFFGGEPTETQYF
TGTGCCAGCAGTTTTTTCGGGGGCGAGCCCACGGAGACCCAGTACTTC
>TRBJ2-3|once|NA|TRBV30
CAWSTLDTQYF
TGTGCCTGGAGTACACTAGATACGCAGTATTTT
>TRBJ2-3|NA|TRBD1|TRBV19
CASSTTGGFTDTQYF
TGTGCCAGTAGTACGACAGGGGGCTTCACAGATACGCAGTATTTT
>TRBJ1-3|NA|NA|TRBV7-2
CASSLWGRISSGNTIYF
TGTGCCAGCAGCTTATGGGGCAGGATAAGCTCTGGAAACACCATATATTTT
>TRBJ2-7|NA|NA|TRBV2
CATSRDPAGYEQYF
TGTGCCACCTCAAGGGACCCGGCGGGCTACGAGCAGTACTTC
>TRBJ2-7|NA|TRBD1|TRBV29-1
CSVEDLRDRGSYEQYF
TGCAGCGTTGAAGATTTGCGAGACAGGGGCTCCTACGAGCAGTACTTC
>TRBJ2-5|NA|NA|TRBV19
CASSIPNTRETQYF
TGTGCCAGTAGTATCCCTAACACCCGGGAGACCCAGTACTTC
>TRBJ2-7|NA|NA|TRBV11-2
CASSSLRGPHHYEQYF
TGTGCCAGCAGCTCCCTCAGGGGACCGCACCATTACGAGCAGTACTTC
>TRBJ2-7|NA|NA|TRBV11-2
CASSRRTLYEQYF
TGTGCCAGCAGCCGCAGGACGCTCTACGAGCAGTACTTC
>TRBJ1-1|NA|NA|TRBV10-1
CASSGRGTEAFF
TGCGCCAGCAGTGGAAGGGGTACTGAAGCTTTCTTT
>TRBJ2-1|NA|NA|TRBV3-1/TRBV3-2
CASSQDSGHNEQFF
TGTGCCAGCAGCCAAGATTCAGGGCATAATGAGCAGTTCTTC
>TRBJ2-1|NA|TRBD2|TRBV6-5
CASPTSGGNTEQFF
TGTGCCAGCCCTACTAGCGGGGGGAATACTGAGCAGTTCTTC
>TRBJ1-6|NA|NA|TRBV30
CAWSHGQLNNSPLHF
TGTGCCTGGAGCCATGGACAGCTAAATAATTCACCCCTCCACTTT
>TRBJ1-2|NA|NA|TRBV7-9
CASSLGDVAGYTF
TGTGCCAGCAGCTTAGGGGACGTCGCGGGCTACACCTTC
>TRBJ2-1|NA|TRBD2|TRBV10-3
CAISGGLLAGPYNEQFF
TGTGCCATCAGTGGAGGGTTGTTAGCGGGGCCGTACAATGAGCAGTTCTTC